This TCR beta chain originates from a study of blood T cell repertoires in COVID-19 (dated by TCRdb to the early 2020s). For context, the study as a whole: Samples covering the acute and convalescent phases of COVID-19 were provided by collaborators in the United States, Italy and Spain. The material from the prospective study consisted of cDNA or gDNA derived from T cells, B-cell-depleted T cells, or PBMCs. Deeply sampled blood TCRbeta repertoires from subjects exposed to, actively infected with, or recovered from COVID-19 were included in the dataset. The repertoires were released in a freely available public database meant as a resource for research on the immune response to SARS-CoV-2. Samples came from the ongoing ImmuneRACE study (first 160 participants) plus 1,254 subjects from 6 global collaborators. The sample metadata nearly always contained a de-identified subject ID, COVID-19 status, age in years and sex. HLA class I and class II types, where available, came from metadata supplied by the sample provider rather than from assay-based typing.

Collaborating institutions collected whole blood in K2EDTA tubes following their own protocols. For TCRbeta analysis, collaborator samples were shipped as frozen whole blood, as isolated PBMCs, or as DNA extracted from either sample type. CDR1 MNHEY and CDR2 SVGEGT were looked up in the germline V gene. CDR3 length: 16 amino acids, cysteine to phenylalanine. The sequence is cut down to CDR3 DNA, 48 bases in frame from base 1. Trimming takes 3 bases off V and 5 bases off J; junction bases not matched to a gene: 9. The investigation overall reported the following: Clinical and demographic metadata were provided uncurated, with the amount varying by source and participant.

TCRbeta CDR3 regions were amplified from genomic DNA using the immunoSEQ Assay, a bias-controlled multiplex PCR. As for the authors' bioinformatics: The number of nucleated cells in each sample was estimated by amplification of reference gene primers within the assay. Sequence reads were collapsed and filtered to measure the absolute abundance of every unique TCRbeta CDR3 rearrangement. Productive Simpson clonality was computed per sample as the square root of Simpson's diversity index over productive rearrangements. The table comes from immuneACCESS by way of TCRdb, which keeps in-frame sequences with V and J called. Part of the clones is missing from these tables; in studies checked, under half for an unresolved V gene and the rest for unknown reasons. The V and J calls and clone size are taken from that table; D and trimming were inferred from the DNA. This sample comprises 90,000 or so clones, 75% to 90% of them detected only once. The ten largest clones capture roughly 3.5% of the sample.

A few counts support this clone. Its recognized antigen is unknown. The record has no base qualities; no much larger clone is one base away. This TCR derives from a woman aged 70 to 79 with acute or convalescent COVID-19. Sequences were obtained from peripheral blood. Recombination connected TRBV6-2 or TRBV6-3 to TRBJ2-7; 11 nucleotides in the junction match TRBD2. The CDR3 loop reads CASSYSGRASANEQYF. The DNA is TGTGCCAGCAGTTATAGCGGGAGGGCCAGTGCGAACGAGCAGTACTTC.